This is a list of T cell receptor beta chains from one sample in a study of cytomegalovirus exposure and HLA in healthy donors. The assay was immunoSEQ multiplex PCR, and TCRdb's table has in-frame clones only and misses some. The table shows 150,000 to 170,000 clones, with 80% occurring only once. Specimen: PBMCs. Receptors originate from a man in his thirties or forties in good health and CMV-seropositive. Each CDR3 is given with its conserved first and last residue. The D gene is left open where the match is weak. Clone size is stated in some rows and not others, as once, few, many or a class when expanded.

v_gene	d_gene	abundance	j_gene	CDR3nt	CDR3aa
TRBV27	.	few	TRBJ2-2	TGTGCCAGCAGTTCCGAGTTACACACCGGGGAGCTGTTTTTT	CASSSELHTGELFF
TRBV28	.	.	TRBJ2-7	TGTGCCAGCAGTACAGTAGGGTCGGGGGCCTACGAGCAGTACTTC	CASSTVGSGAYEQYF
TRBV29-1	TRBD2	once	TRBJ2-1	TGCAGCGTCGTGCGGGAGTCCATCTACAATGAGCAGTTCTTC	CSVVRESIYNEQFF
TRBV5-1	.	once	TRBJ2-7	TGCGCCAGCAGCTGGGCCTCCCCCGGCGAGCAGTACTTC	CASSWASPGEQYF
TRBV6-6	.	.	TRBJ2-1	TGTGCCAGCAGTATTTCTAGGAGCTCCTACAATGAGCAGTTCTTC	CASSISRSSYNEQFF
TRBV9	TRBD2	.	TRBJ2-1	TGTGCCAGCAGCGTAGCCGGGAGGGCGGATGATGAGCAGTTCTTC	CASSVAGRADDEQFF
TRBV30	.	.	TRBJ2-2	TGTGCCTGGAGGCGGGACTCTTCCTCAACCGGGGAGCTGTTTTTT	CAWRRDSSSTGELFF
TRBV4-1	TRBD2	.	TRBJ2-7	TGCGCCAGCAGCCAAGTATTTAGCGGGATGTACGAGCAGTACTTC	CASSQVFSGMYEQYF
TRBV6-5	.	.	TRBJ2-1	TGTGCCAGCAGAACGCAGGGAAATGAGCAGTTCTTC	CASRTQGNEQFF
TRBV18	TRBD1	.	TRBJ2-7	TGTGCCAGCTCACCAAGGGGGCCCTACGAGCAGTACTTC	CASSPRGPYEQYF
TRBV28	TRBD2	.	TRBJ2-1	TGTGCCAGCATCCGGGGGGGCGGCTCCAATGAGCAGTTCTTC	CASIRGGGSNEQFF
TRBV5-1	TRBD2	.	TRBJ2-7	TGCGCCAGCAGCTTGGACACTAGCGGTTACTCCTACGAGCAGTACTTC	CASSLDTSGYSYEQYF
TRBV5-1	TRBD2	.	TRBJ2-7	TGCGCCAGCAGCCCGAGTCTAGCGGGAGAATCCTACGAGCAGTACTTC	CASSPSLAGESYEQYF
TRBV28	.	.	TRBJ1-5	TGTGCCAGCAGTTTTCAATCAGGAGGAGGTGAACCCCAGCATTTT	CASSFQSGGGEPQHF
TRBV6-6	TRBD1	.	TRBJ2-7	TGTGCCAGCAGTTACTCACCGGGACAGGGCTACGAGCAGTACTTC	CASSYSPGQGYEQYF
TRBV11-1	.	.	TRBJ2-5	TGTGCCAGCAGCGACAGTGCGGAGACCCAGTACTTC	CASSDSAETQYF
TRBV6-1	TRBD1	.	TRBJ2-7	TGTGCCAGCAGTGAAGGCCCCAGGACAGGTCGTTCCTACGAGCAGTACTTC	CASSEGPRTGRSYEQYF
TRBV19	TRBD2	.	TRBJ2-5	TGTGCCAGTAGTATAGGGAGACTAGCGGGAATGAAAGAGACCCAGTACTTC	CASSIGRLAGMKETQYF
TRBV18	TRBD1	.	TRBJ2-7	TGTGCCAGCTCACACGGACAGGGGGGGACTTACGAGCAGTACTTC	CASSHGQGGTYEQYF
TRBV6-5	.	.	TRBJ1-4	TGTGCCAGCAGTTACTGGGCTAAGGGGGAAGAAAAACTGTTTTTT	CASSYWAKGEEKLFF
TRBV9	.	.	TRBJ2-3	TGTGCCAGCAGCCTCTTCGAGGATACGCAGTATTTT	CASSLFEDTQYF
TRBV6-5	.	.	TRBJ1-2	TGTGCCAGCAGTGGCGGGTCTAACTATGGCTACACCTTC	CASSGGSNYGYTF
TRBV7-8	TRBD2	.	TRBJ2-1	TGTGCCAGCAGCTTAGTAGCGGGGAGCGCCTACAATGAGCAGTTCTTC	CASSLVAGSAYNEQFF
TRBV7-9	TRBD2	once	TRBJ2-3	TGTTCCAGCAGCTTTCGACTAGCGGTAAGCACAGATACGCAGTATTTT	CSSSFRLAVSTDTQYF
TRBV4-2	.	.	TRBJ2-7	TGTGCCAGCAGCCAAGAGAGCGTATTAGGAGAGCAGTACTTC	CASSQESVLGEQYF
TRBV4-2	.	.	TRBJ1-3	TGTGCCAGCAGCCAAGGCTCTGGGCAGGGAAACACCATATATTTT	CASSQGSGQGNTIYF
TRBV6-6	.	.	TRBJ2-7	TGTGCCAGCAGCCGGGGTTCTAATTACGAGCAGTACTTC	CASSRGSNYEQYF
TRBV7-2	.	.	TRBJ2-7	TGTGCCAGCAGCTCCCCGTACGAGCAGTACTTC	CASSSPYEQYF
TRBV15	TRBD1	.	TRBJ2-7	TGTGCCACCAGCAGAGAGGGGACAGAGCTCTACGAGCAGTACTTC	CATSREGTELYEQYF
TRBV9	TRBD2	.	TRBJ2-3	TGTGCCAGCAGCGCCGGATTAGCGGGAGGGGGGGGGACAGATACGCAGTATTTT	CASSAGLAGGGGTDTQYF
TRBV11-2	TRBD2	.	TRBJ2-7	TGTGCCAGCAGCTCCAAGCGGGGTCCTGCCAACGAGCAGTACTTC	CASSSKRGPANEQYF
TRBV28	.	once	TRBJ2-6	TGTGCCAGCAGTTTAGTCTCGGGGATTTTGATGTCTGGGGCCAACGTCCTGACTTTC	CASSLVSGILMSGANVLTF
TRBV20-1	.	.	TRBJ2-5	TGCAGTGCTAAACCGGGGAGGTACTTC	CSAKPGRYF
TRBV11-3	.	.	TRBJ2-1	TGTGCCAGCAGCTTAGGCGGGCTCTACAATGAGCAGTTCTTC	CASSLGGLYNEQFF
TRBV11-2	TRBD2	.	TRBJ2-7	TGTGCCAGCAGGCGACTAGCGGGTCCCTACGAGCAGTACTTC	CASRRLAGPYEQYF
TRBV5-1	.	.	TRBJ2-7	TGCGCCAGCAGCTTGGGTGCGGGACCACACTACGAGCAGTACTTC	CASSLGAGPHYEQYF
TRBV28	TRBD2	.	TRBJ2-7	TGTGCCAGCAGAGGGACTAGCGGGACCTACGAGCAGTACTTC	CASRGTSGTYEQYF
TRBV2	.	.	TRBJ1-2	TGTGCCGGGAGGGCAGAGAACTATGGCTACACCTTC	CAGRAENYGYTF
TRBV5-1	.	.	TRBJ2-7	TGCGCCAGCAGCTTGGGTTACGAGCAGTACTTC	CASSLGYEQYF
TRBV4-1	.	.	TRBJ2-3	TGCGCCAGCAGCCAGCCCGGTTCGACAGATACGCAGTATTTT	CASSQPGSTDTQYF
TRBV7-9	TRBD1	.	TRBJ1-2	TGTGCCAGCAGCGCCGGGACAGGGGGTATAACGTTGTGGGGCTACACCTTC	CASSAGTGGITLWGYTF
TRBV2	TRBD1	.	TRBJ2-7	TGTGCCACCTCACAACAGGGGGCTACCTACGAGCAGTACTTC	CATSQQGATYEQYF
TRBV28	.	.	TRBJ2-2	TGTGCCAGCGAAAGCGGAGGAGGGGAGCTGTTTTTT	CASESGGGELFF
TRBV11-2	.	.	TRBJ2-7	TGTGCCAGCAGGGGCCACGGGACAACTAATCTCGAGCAGTACTTC	CASRGHGTTNLEQYF
TRBV29-1	.	once	TRBJ1-1	TGCAGCGTTGACTACCACAGGGAGGGGCAAGGTGAAGCTTTCTTT	CSVDYHREGQGEAFF
TRBV28	.	.	TRBJ2-5	TGTGCCAGCAGTTTATCAGCAGGCCAAGAGACCCAGTACTTC	CASSLSAGQETQYF
TRBV4-1	.	.	TRBJ2-1	TGCGCCAGCAGCCAAGCCGGGGGCAATGAGCAGTTCTTC	CASSQAGGNEQFF
TRBV19	TRBD1	.	TRBJ1-2	TGTGCCAGTAGTACGAGACAGGGGGCGCTGATCCCCTATGGCTACACCTTC	CASSTRQGALIPYGYTF
TRBV19	.	once	TRBJ2-7	TGTGCCAGTTCTTTTGGTAGCGGAGTTCTCTACGAGCAGTACTTC	CASSFGSGVLYEQYF
TRBV28	.	.	TRBJ2-7	TGTGCCAGCAGTCCGCACACCTACGAGCAGTACTTC	CASSPHTYEQYF
TRBV6-5	TRBD1	few	TRBJ1-1	TGTGCCAGCAGTTCCCCGGACAGGTCTAAGGCTTTCTTT	CASSSPDRSKAFF
TRBV28	TRBD2	.	TRBJ2-4	TGTGCCAGCAGCCTTCCGGGACTAGCGGGAGTTATTCAGTACTTC	CASSLPGLAGVIQYF
TRBV7-9	.	.	TRBJ2-7	TGTTCCAGCAGCCGAGGGGGGGGTCGCAAGTACTTC	CSSSRGGGRKYF
TRBV9	TRBD2	.	TRBJ2-1	TGTGCCAGCAGCCCGACGCCGACTAGCGGGACGAACAATGAGCAGTTCTTC	CASSPTPTSGTNNEQFF
TRBV15	TRBD1	few	TRBJ2-2	TGTGCCACCAGCAGAGCTAAGGGGGCTGGCACCGGGGAGCTGTTTTTT	CATSRAKGAGTGELFF
TRBV6-1	.	.	TRBJ1-2	TGTGCCAGCAGACAGGGTTCAGGTGGCTATGGCTACACCTTC	CASRQGSGGYGYTF
TRBV19	TRBD2	.	TRBJ2-7	TGTGCCAGTAGTTTTCTAGCGGGAGGCGAGCAGTACTTC	CASSFLAGGEQYF
TRBV7-9	TRBD2	.	TRBJ2-1	TGTGCCAGCACCGCACTAGCGAATGAGCAGTTCTTC	CASTALANEQFF
TRBV4-1	.	once	TRBJ2-3	TGCGCCAGCAGCCAAGATCGAAACAGTCGCCGAGATACGCAGTATTTT	CASSQDRNSRRDTQYF